This TCR beta chain stems from a study of T cell changes during pregnancy in multiple sclerosis. Germline V CDR1 and CDR2: LGHNA, YSLEER. The CDR3 has 14 residues. V shed 0 bases and J 8 bases; nucleotides not matched to a gene: 3. Some clones are missing from TCRdb's copy, which holds only in-frame ones; the method was immunoSEQ multiplex PCR. The sample includes tens of thousands of clones, around 90% seen only once; the top ten take roughly 0.9%. The rearrangement uses TRBV4-3 and TRBJ1-4, with 7 bases that match TRBD1. The sequence was obtained from a female donor in good health, enrolled as a control in a pregnancy study. Sequenced material: peripheral blood, taken in the first trimester of pregnancy. The CDR3 nucleotides are TGCGCCAGCAGCCAAGAATGGACAGGCGAAAAACTGTTTTTT. Protein product: CASSQEWTGEKLFF.